The T cell receptor (beta chain) under discussion was sequenced for a study of blood T cells in healthy people across ages. Whole-study findings and limits: Unsorted PBMCs prevented conclusive naive versus antigen-experienced comparison.

Combining a sample-barcoded 5' primer with a J-beta primer mix, a second PCR ran for roughly 7 to 12 cycles. TCRdb processed the 5' RACE reads anew with MiXCR; each CDR3 protein has one entry. The sample has about 1 million distinct CDR3 sequences, 20% to 25% seen once. The CDR3 extends over 14 amino acids. In germline, CDR1 is SQVTM, CDR2 ANQGSEA. With V trimmed by 7 bases and J by 4 bases, 12 bases remained unmatched. This clonotype was picked up one time. As yet, its antigen is unknown. The same sample was also used in a study of T cells of mothers and their children. This second report adds: The data showed no persistent microchimeric T cell clones.

The TCR sequence derives from a girl between 2 and 10 years old in good health. Input material: blood. V gene TRBV29-1 combines with J gene TRBJ1-1, with TRBD1 matching over 7 bases. CDR3 nucleotides: TGCAGCGGCCAAGATTACAGGGGATCCACTGAAGCTTTCTTT. Encoded protein: CSGQDYRGSTEAFF.